The next 29 T cell receptor beta chains were all read from a single sample in a study of T cells in Graves' hyperthyroidism and ophthalmopathy (dated by TCRdb to the late 2010s). Library preparation used multiplex PCR. The run used an Illumina HiSeq 2000. Amplification of TCR beta CDR3 regions was carried out from RNA transcripts. The first round of RT-PCR for the TCR CDR3 was performed with the HTBI primer set and the Qiagen OneStep RT-PCR kit. Using fastp at Q25 and MiXCR, TCRdb reprocessed the public reads and kept productive beta chains. Entries that share a CDR3 protein sequence are merged under the most common genes and DNA. Here the sample has about 400,000 distinct CDR3 sequences; 11% to 15% occur a single time. The biggest ten clones account for under 30% of the sample. The sequencing input was blood. The receptors derive from a man aged 50-59 years with Graves' ophthalmopathy.

This chain joins TRBV28 and TRBJ2-3; 8 bases line up with TRBD1. The V and J ends lost 5 bases and 6 bases, in that order; junction bases with no gene match: 13. The CDR3 consists of 16 residues. The germline gives CDR1 MDHEN, CDR2 SYDVKM. In DNA form, the CDR3 reads TGTGCCAGCAGTGTAAAACAGGGGGAGGTCTCTGATACGCAGTATTTT. This codes for CASSVKQGEVSDTQYF.

Ten or more counts support this clonotype. The chain couples TRBV7-9 to TRBJ2-7; D may be TRBD2 (6 bases). The germline V and J ends were trimmed by 11 bases and 2 bases, with 19 bases remaining between them. The germline gives CDR1 SEHNR, CDR2 FQNEAQ (reference sequence). The CDR3 totals 14 residues. The CDR3 nucleotides read TGTGCCGGGGGGTCATCGACTCCCCCCTACGAGCAGTACTTC. Translating gives CAGGSSTPPYEQYF.

The chain joins TRBV6-2 or TRBV6-3 to TRBJ1-6; a possible D gene is TRBD1 (6 bases). Germline V lookup: CDR1 MNHEY, CDR2 SVGEGT. This CDR3 spans 15 amino acids. Trimming took 4 bases from V and 5 from J, leaving 12 bases between them. The CDR3 loop reads CASSSGGQHNSPLHF. CDR3 bases: TGTGCCAGCAGTTCGGGGGGCCAACATAATTCACCCCTCCACTTT.

This clonotype came up many times. This chain links TRBV19 with TRBJ2-3; no clear D. There are 15 residues in the CDR3. Germline V gene data show CDR1 as LNHDA and CDR2 as SQIVND (reference sequence). V was pared by 7 bases and J by 0 bases, with 14 bases between. The CDR3 here is CASIPTATSTDTQYF. The DNA for the CDR3 is TGTGCCAGTATCCCGACTGCGACTAGCACAGATACGCAGTATTTT.

The CDR3 is CASSVEVRTSTNNEQFF. The CDR3 DNA is TGTGCCAGCAGCGTAGAGGTTAGGACGTCAACCAACAATGAGCAGTTCTTC. The genes are TRBV9 and TRBJ2-1; D not certain. This CDR3 is 17 amino acids long. CDR1 SGDLS and CDR2 YYNGEE come from the germline V gene. V lost 0 bases to trimming and J lost 5 bases, with 18 bases between them.

Points on this clonotype: A much larger clone is a single base away; this may be a read error. V gene TRBV29-1 combines with J gene TRBJ2-1; the D is unclear. CDR1 is SQVTM, CDR2 ANQGSEA, per germline. The germline V and J ends were trimmed by 1 base and 5 bases, with 12 bases remaining between them. CDR3 length: 14 amino acids. The CDR3 spells CSVEARFIDNEQFF. The CDR3, as DNA: TGCAGCGTTGAAGCCCGATTTATTGACAATGAGCAGTTCTTC.

This clonotype was observed at least ten times. The chain recombines TRBV27 with TRBJ2-1; a weak D match, TRBD1 (6 bases). The CDR3 is made up of 18 amino acids. Per germline, CDR1 MNHEY and CDR2 SMNVEV (reference sequence). V was shortened by 6 bases and J by 1 base, with 22 bases between the two germline ends. CDR3 sequence reads: CASRLLGAPSGSYNEQFF. In nucleotides, the CDR3 is TGTGCCAGCAGACTATTGGGGGCTCCCTCGGGGTCCTACAATGAGCAGTTCTTC.

This clonotype has more than one count but fewer than ten. This sequence joins TRBV25-1 and TRBJ2-1, with 15 bases matching TRBD2. CDR1 and CDR2 from the germline V gene are MGHDK and SYGVNS. The CDR3 extends over 16 amino acids. Trimming took 4 bases from V and 6 from J; bases not matched to a gene: 4. The CDR3 spells CASSARTSGRVNEQFF. CDR3 DNA: TGTGCCAGCAGTGCCCGGACTAGCGGGAGGGTCAATGAGCAGTTCTTC.

The genes are TRBV20-1 and TRBJ2-5; TRBD2 aligns across 8 bases. This CDR3 has 16 amino acids. Germline V lookup: CDR1 DFQATT, CDR2 SNEGSKA (reference sequence). V dropped 3 bases and J dropped 1; count of bases not matched to a gene: 10. CDR3 nucleotides: TGCAGTGCTAGCAGGCCCCTAGCGGGCTCCCAAGAGACCCAGTACTTC. Translated: CSASRPLAGSQETQYF.

Ten or more counts support this clonotype. The chain combines TRBV28 with TRBJ2-3; D may be TRBD1 (5 bases). CDR1 is MDHEN, CDR2 SYDVKM, per germline. V shed 5 bases and J shed 2 bases, with 11 bases lying between them. This CDR3 has 14 residues. CDR3 region: CASSQPTATDTQYF. CDR3 bases: TGTGCCAGCAGTCAGCCGACAGCCACAGATACGCAGTATTTT.

The chain uses TRBV28 and TRBJ1-2; D call uncertain. Between the trimmed V and J ends, which lost 5 bases and 8 bases, there was a span of 21 bases. Per the germline V gene, CDR1 is MDHEN and CDR2 is SYDVKM. This CDR3 has 15 residues. The chain's CDR3 is CASSPLGPTPRGYTF. The CDR3 DNA reads as TGTGCCAGCAGTCCACTCGGACCGACTCCCCGGGGCTACACCTTC.

Many counts were recorded for this clonotype. The genes are TRBV7-8 and TRBJ1-2; perhaps TRBD1 as D (5 bases). Germline V gene sequence: CDR1 SGHVS, CDR2 FQNEAQ. Trimming took off 2 bases at V and 7 bases at J, with 14 bases between the two ends. This CDR3 has 14 amino acids. This CDR3 is CASSLLQGGPGYTF. Here the CDR3 DNA reads TGTGCCAGCAGCTTACTTCAGGGAGGTCCTGGCTACACCTTC.

This clonotype was observed a few times. J is TRBJ2-5 and V is TRBV6-2 or TRBV6-3; 9 bases align to TRBD1. Germline CDR1 and CDR2: MNHEY and SVGEGT. J gave up 5 bases and V 6 bases, and 7 bases lay outside the gene matches. The CDR3 covers 14 residues. The CDR3 DNA sequence: TGTGCCAGCAGGGGAACAGGGGGCTGGGAGACCCAGTACTTC. Its translation: CASRGTGGWETQYF.

This clonotype came up many times. The rearrangement links TRBV5-6 to TRBJ1-2; unclear D gene. The CDR3 sequence is 14 residues long. V dropped 1 base and J dropped 2 bases, with 9 bases sitting between them. Looked up from germline, CDR1 is SGHDT and CDR2 is YYEEEE. In nucleotides, the CDR3 is TGTGCCAGCAGCTTGTGGTGGAACAACTATGGCTACACCTTC. This encodes CASSLWWNNYGYTF.

V usage is TRBV4-2 and J usage is TRBJ2-3; 8 nucleotides line up with TRBD2. The CDR3 is 18 residues long. Germline CDR1 and CDR2: LGHNA and YNFKEQ. Unmatched junction bases numbered 9, after V lost 0 bases and J lost 1 base. The CDR3 DNA reads TGTGCCAGCAGCCAAGATTTTAGCGGGGCATCCCGCACAGATACGCAGTATTTT. Encoded protein: CASSQDFSGASRTDTQYF.

This clonotype has a count of ten or more. The CDR3 loop is CRGLGPNYEQYF. CDR3 nucleotides: TGCAGGGGTCTCGGGCCCAATTACGAGCAGTACTTC. The chain carries TRBV20-1 and TRBJ2-7, with D unresolved. In germline, CDR1 is DFQATT, CDR2 SNEGSKA (reference sequence). This CDR3 contains 12 residues.

This clonotype was detected ten times or more. The chain has TRBV2 and TRBJ2-4; D uncertain. With 10 bases removed from V and 5 bases from J, the gap between germline ends came to 12 bases. The CDR3 totals 12 residues. Germline CDR1 reads SNHLY; CDR2 reads FYNNEI. The CDR3 sequence is CAIGPLENIQYF. DNA of the CDR3: TGTGCCATCGGACCCCTGGAAAACATTCAGTACTTC.

As concerns this clonotype: Given a much more abundant clone one base away, this may be a read error. The chain couples TRBV28 to TRBJ2-7; D may be TRBD2 (8 bases). CDR3 length: 19 residues. Trimming took 6 bases from V and 0 from J, leaving 27 bases between them. Germline V gene sequence: CDR1 MDHEN, CDR2 SYDVKM. The CDR3 spells CASSTAWTGNSGTSYEQYF. CDR3 DNA: TGTGCCAGCAGCACGGCCTGGACAGGTAATAGCGGGACCTCCTACGAGCAGTACTTC.

This clonotype was picked up many times. The CDR3 region is CASSYDLTGVTEAFF. In nucleotides, the CDR3 is TGTGCCAGCAGCTATGATCTGACAGGGGTTACTGAAGCTTTCTTT. The rearrangement links TRBV12-3 or TRBV12-4 to TRBJ1-1; 8 bases fit TRBD1. The V gene end was trimmed by 6 bases and the J gene end by 5 bases; junction bases not matched to a gene: 11. This CDR3 is built from 15 residues.

This clonotype has ten or more counts. The J gene is TRBJ2-1, the V gene TRBV20-1; 14 bases are a match to TRBD2. After removal of 5 bases from V and 6 bases from J, the junction contained 9 bases not matched to a gene. The CDR3 runs 16 residues. Per the germline V gene, CDR1 is DFQATT and CDR2 is SNEGSKA (reference sequence). CDR3 sequence (DNA): TGCAGTGCTGAGGGGGAGACTAGCGGGAGGGGCAATGAGCAGTTCTTC. It yields the protein CSAEGETSGRGNEQFF.

This clonotype was seen only a few times. The rearrangement uses TRBV7-9 and TRBJ1-4; D possibly corresponds to TRBD1 (5 bases). Germline values: CDR1 SEHNR, CDR2 FQNEAQ (reference sequence). Trimming shortened V by 2 bases and J by 7 bases, and 14 bases separated the two germline ends. The CDR3 extends over 15 amino acids. Written as DNA, the CDR3 is TGTGCCAGCAGCTTAACTGGGACCACCCGTGAAAAACTGTTTTTT. Its protein is CASSLTGTTREKLFF.

As regards this clonotype: The junction and the germline gene differ at one end; a read error may be behind it. The chain couples TRBV4-1 to TRBJ2-5; D could derive from TRBD1 or TRBD2 (5 bases each). Looked up from germline, CDR1 is MGHRA and CDR2 is YSYEKL. The CDR3 runs to 13 residues. CDR3 sequence reads: CAGSPLGAETQYF. The CDR3 DNA is TGCGCCGGCAGCCCCCTCGGGGCAGAGACCCAGTACTTC.

With respect to this clonotype: At one end, the junction sequence differs from germline, possibly due to a read error. This chain joins TRBV2 and TRBJ1-1, with unresolved D. Per germline, CDR1 SNHLY and CDR2 FYNNEI. This CDR3 has 12 residues. CDR3 sequence reads: CASSPGRSEASF. Here the CDR3 DNA reads TGTGCCAGCAGTCCCGGACGGTCTGAAGCTTCCTTT.

This clonotype occurred many times. V and J are TRBV5-6 and TRBJ2-5, with TRBD1 matching 7 bases. CDR1 and CDR2 (germline): SGHDT, YYEEEE. With V trimmed by 4 bases and J by 3 bases, 9 bases remained unmatched. This CDR3 comprises 15 residues. The CDR3 DNA sequence: TGTGCCAGCAGCCCAGGGAACCAGGGGGAAGAGACCCAGTACTTC. Amino acids: CASSPGNQGEETQYF.

This clonotype showed up many times. V usage is TRBV5-1 and J usage is TRBJ2-2; D gene unclear. The V end was cut by 0 bases, the J end by 1 base, with 7 bases between. Germline CDR1 SGHRS, CDR2 YFSETQ. This CDR3 region has 15 residues. Here the CDR3 reads CASSLAPWNTGELFF. The CDR3 bases are TGCGCCAGCAGCTTGGCGCCCTGGAACACCGGGGAGCTGTTTTTT.

This clonotype showed up many times. The V and J genes are TRBV5-1 and TRBJ2-5, with 7 bases matching TRBD1. CDR1 SGHRS and CDR2 YFSETQ come from the germline V gene. V dropped 5 bases and J dropped 2; count of bases not matched to a gene: 6. The length of the CDR3 is 14 residues. Written as DNA, the CDR3 is TGCGCCAGCAGGCTCGGGACAGAACAAGAGACCCAGTACTTC. Translated: CASRLGTEQETQYF.

There are many counts of this clonotype. The chain combines TRBV2 with TRBJ2-2; 8 bases fit TRBD2. Trimming cost V 2 bases and J 1 base; bases outside gene matches: 9. This CDR3 spans 18 amino acids. Germline assignment: CDR1 SNHLY and CDR2 FYNNEI. The CDR3 reads CASSEIAVAGMNTGELFF. The CDR3 coding sequence is TGTGCCAGCAGTGAAATAGCGGTAGCGGGAATGAACACCGGGGAGCTGTTTTTT.

V usage is TRBV29-1 and J usage is TRBJ2-4; D not resolved. Trimming cost V 0 bases and J 7 bases, with 7 bases left between them. This CDR3 region has 12 residues. Germline CDR1 is SQVTM and CDR2 is ANQGSEA. This CDR3 is CSVEDLTNIQYF. In DNA, the CDR3 is TGCAGCGTTGAAGATCTGACGAACATTCAGTACTTC.

There are many counts of this clonotype. The chain couples TRBV5-1 to TRBJ2-3; D call uncertain. The germline CDR1 and CDR2 sequences are SGHRS and YFSETQ. This CDR3 contains 12 residues. The V end lost 1 base, the J end lost 5 bases, and 5 bases lay between the germline ends. The CDR3 coding sequence is TGCGCCAGCAGCTTGAATCAAGATACGCAGTATTTT. Translating gives CASSLNQDTQYF. The full variable domain, with the rest looked up from reference TRBV5-1 and TRBJ2-3, is KAGVTQTPRYLIKTRGQQVTLSCSPISGHRSVSWYQQTPGQGLQFLFEYFSETQRNKGNFPGRFSGRQFSNSRSEMNVSTLELGDSALYLCASSLNQDTQYFGPGTRLTVL.